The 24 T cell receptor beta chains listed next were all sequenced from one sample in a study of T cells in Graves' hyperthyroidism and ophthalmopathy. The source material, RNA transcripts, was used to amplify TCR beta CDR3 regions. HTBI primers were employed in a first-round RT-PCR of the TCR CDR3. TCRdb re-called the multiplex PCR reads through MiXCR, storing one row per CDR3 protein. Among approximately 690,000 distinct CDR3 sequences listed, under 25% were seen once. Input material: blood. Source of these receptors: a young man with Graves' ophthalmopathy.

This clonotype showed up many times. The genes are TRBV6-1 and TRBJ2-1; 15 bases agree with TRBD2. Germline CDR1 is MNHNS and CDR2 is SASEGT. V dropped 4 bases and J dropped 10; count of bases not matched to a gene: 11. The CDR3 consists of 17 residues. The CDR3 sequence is CASSAIGLAGGPREQFF. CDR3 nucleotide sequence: TGTGCCAGCAGTGCAATCGGACTAGCGGGAGGGCCCAGGGAGCAGTTCTTC.

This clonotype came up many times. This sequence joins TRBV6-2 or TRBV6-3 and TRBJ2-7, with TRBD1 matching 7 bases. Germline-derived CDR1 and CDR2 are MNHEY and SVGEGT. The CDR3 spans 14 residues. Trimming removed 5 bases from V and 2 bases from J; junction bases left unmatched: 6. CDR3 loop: CASSADRRPYEQYF. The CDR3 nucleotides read TGTGCCAGCAGTGCGGACAGGAGACCCTACGAGCAGTACTTC.

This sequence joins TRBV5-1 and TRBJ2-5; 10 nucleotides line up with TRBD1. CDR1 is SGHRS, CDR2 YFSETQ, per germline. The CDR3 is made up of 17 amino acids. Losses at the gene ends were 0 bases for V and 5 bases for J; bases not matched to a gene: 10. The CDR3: CASSLGTRQGAAETQYF. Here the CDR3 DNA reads TGCGCCAGCAGCTTGGGAACCAGACAGGGGGCAGCGGAGACCCAGTACTTC.

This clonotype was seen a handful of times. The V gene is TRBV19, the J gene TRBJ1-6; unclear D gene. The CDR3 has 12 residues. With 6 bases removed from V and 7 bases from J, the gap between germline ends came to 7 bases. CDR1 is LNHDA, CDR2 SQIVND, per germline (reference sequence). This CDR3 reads CASRGANSPLHF. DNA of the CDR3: TGTGCCAGTAGGGGAGCAAATTCACCCCTCCACTTT.

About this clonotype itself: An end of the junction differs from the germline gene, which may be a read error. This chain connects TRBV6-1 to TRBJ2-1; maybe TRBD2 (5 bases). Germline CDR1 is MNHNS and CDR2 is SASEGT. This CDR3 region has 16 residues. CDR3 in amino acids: CSSSEWGVGSYNEQFF. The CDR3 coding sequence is TGTTCCAGCAGTGAATGGGGAGTGGGCTCCTACAATGAGCAGTTCTTC.

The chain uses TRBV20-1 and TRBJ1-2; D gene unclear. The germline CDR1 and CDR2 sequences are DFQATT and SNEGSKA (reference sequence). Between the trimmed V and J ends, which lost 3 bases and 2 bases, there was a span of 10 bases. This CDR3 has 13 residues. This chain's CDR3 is CSASWGSNYGYTF. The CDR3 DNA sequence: TGCAGTGCTAGCTGGGGATCAAACTATGGCTACACCTTC.

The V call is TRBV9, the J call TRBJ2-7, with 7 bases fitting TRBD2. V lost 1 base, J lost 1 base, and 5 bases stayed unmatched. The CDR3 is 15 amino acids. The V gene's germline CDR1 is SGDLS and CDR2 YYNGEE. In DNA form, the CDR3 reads TGTGCCAGCAGCGTAAGCGGGGCTAGTTCCTACGAGCAGTACTTC. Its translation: CASSVSGASSYEQYF.

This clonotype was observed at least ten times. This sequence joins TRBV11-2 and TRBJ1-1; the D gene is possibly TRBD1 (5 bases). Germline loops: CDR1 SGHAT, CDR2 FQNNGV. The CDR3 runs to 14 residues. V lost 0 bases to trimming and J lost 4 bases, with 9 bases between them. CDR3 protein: CASSLDLGVTEAFF. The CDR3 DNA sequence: TGTGCCAGCAGCTTAGATCTAGGGGTCACTGAAGCTTTCTTT.

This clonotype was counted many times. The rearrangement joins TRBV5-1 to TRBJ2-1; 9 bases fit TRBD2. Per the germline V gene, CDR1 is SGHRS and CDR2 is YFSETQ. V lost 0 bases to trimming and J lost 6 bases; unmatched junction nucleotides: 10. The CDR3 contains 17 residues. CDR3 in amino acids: CASSLEGLAGGPNEQFF. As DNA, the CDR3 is TGCGCCAGCAGCTTGGAGGGCCTTGCGGGAGGGCCCAATGAGCAGTTCTTC.

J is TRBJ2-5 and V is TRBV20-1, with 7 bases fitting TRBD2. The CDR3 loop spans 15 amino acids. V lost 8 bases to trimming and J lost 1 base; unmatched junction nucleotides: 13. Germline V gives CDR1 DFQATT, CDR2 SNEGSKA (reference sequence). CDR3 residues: CSTRTSRPLQETQYF. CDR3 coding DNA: TGCAGTACACGGACTAGTCGGCCCCTCCAAGAGACCCAGTACTTC.

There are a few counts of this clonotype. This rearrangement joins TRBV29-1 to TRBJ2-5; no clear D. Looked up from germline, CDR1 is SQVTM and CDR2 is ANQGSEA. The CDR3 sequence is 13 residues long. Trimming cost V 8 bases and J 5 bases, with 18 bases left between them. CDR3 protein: CSSKKTYSETQYF. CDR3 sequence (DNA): TGCAGCTCCAAGAAGACATATTCGGAGACCCAGTACTTC.

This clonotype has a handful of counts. The CDR3 reads CAIKGETGEDYEQYF. The CDR3 DNA reads TGTGCCATCAAGGGGGAGACGGGAGAGGACTACGAGCAGTACTTC. The chain has TRBV10-3 and TRBJ2-7; D might be TRBD1 or TRBD2, each matching 6 bases. CDR3 length: 15 amino acids. V was clipped by 7 bases and J by 3 bases, with 19 bases between them. The V gene's germline CDR1 is ENHRY and CDR2 SYGVKD.

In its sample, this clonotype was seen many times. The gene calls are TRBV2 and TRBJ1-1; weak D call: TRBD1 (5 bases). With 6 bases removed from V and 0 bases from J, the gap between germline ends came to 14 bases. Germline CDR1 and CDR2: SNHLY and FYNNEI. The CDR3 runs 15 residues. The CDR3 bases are TGTGCCAGCAGACTCCGGGACGGATTGAACACTGAAGCTTTCTTT. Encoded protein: CASRLRDGLNTEAFF.

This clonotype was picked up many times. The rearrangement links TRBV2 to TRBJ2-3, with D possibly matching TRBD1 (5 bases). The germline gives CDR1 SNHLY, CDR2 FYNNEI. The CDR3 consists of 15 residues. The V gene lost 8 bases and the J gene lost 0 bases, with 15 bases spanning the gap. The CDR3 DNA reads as TGTGCCAGCTACGGACCGGCAGGGAGCACAGATACGCAGTATTTT. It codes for CASYGPAGSTDTQYF.

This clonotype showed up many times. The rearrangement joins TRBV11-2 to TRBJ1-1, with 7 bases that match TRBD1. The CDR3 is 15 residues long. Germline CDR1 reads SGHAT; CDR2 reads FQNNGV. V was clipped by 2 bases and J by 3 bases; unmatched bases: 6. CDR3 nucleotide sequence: TGTGCCAGCAGCTTAAGCTGGCAGGGGGACACTGAAGCTTTCTTT. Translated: CASSLSWQGDTEAFF.

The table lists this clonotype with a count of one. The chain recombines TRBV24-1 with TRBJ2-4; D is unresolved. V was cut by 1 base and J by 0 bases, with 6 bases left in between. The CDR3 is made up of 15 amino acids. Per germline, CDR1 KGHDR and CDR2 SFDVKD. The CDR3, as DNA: TGTGCCACCAGTGATTTAACTGGAGCCAAAAACATTCAGTACTTC. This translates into CATSDLTGAKNIQYF.

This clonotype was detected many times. In nucleotides, the CDR3 is TGTGCCAGCAGTTACCCAGGGCCCTCATCGGTGAACTCCTACGAGCAGTACTTC. Translated, it gives CASSYPGPSSVNSYEQYF. The V gene is TRBV6-9, the J gene TRBJ2-7, with D perhaps TRBD1 (5 bases). Trimming left V 3 bases short and J 0 bases short, with 21 bases between. Germline V gene lookup returns CDR1 MNHGY and CDR2 SVAAGI. The CDR3 has 18 residues.

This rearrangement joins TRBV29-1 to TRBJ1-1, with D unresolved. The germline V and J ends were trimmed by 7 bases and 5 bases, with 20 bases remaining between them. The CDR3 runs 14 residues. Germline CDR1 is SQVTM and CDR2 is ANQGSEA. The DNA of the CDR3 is TGCAGCGAGAATCAGTTACCCCGAAAGACTGAAGCTTTCTTT. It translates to CSENQLPRKTEAFF.

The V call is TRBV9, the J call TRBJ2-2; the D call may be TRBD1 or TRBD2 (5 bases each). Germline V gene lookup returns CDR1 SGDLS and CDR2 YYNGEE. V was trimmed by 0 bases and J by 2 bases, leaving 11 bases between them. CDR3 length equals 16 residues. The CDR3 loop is CASSVALRGNTGELFF. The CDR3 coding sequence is TGTGCCAGCAGCGTAGCTTTGAGGGGTAACACCGGGGAGCTGTTTTTT.

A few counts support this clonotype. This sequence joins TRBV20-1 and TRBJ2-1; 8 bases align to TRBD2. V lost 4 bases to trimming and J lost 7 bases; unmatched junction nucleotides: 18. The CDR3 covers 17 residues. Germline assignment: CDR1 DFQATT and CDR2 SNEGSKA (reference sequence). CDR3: CSAIFLERESLSNEQFF. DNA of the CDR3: TGCAGTGCTATTTTCTTAGAGCGGGAGTCCCTTAGTAATGAGCAGTTCTTC.

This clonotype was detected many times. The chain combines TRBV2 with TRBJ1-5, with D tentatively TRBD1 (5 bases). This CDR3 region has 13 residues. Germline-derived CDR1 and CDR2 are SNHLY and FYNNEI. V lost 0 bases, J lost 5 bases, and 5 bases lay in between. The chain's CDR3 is CASSEAGDQPQHF. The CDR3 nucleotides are TGTGCCAGCAGTGAAGCAGGGGATCAGCCCCAGCATTTT.

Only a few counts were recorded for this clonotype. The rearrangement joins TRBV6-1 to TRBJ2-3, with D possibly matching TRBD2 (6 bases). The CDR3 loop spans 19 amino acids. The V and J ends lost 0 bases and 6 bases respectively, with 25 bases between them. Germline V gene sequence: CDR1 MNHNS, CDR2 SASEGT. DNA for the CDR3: TGTGCCAGCAGTGAAGCGCCTTGGCTAGCAGGTTTCCGGGGGGATACGCAGTATTTT. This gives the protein CASSEAPWLAGFRGDTQYF.

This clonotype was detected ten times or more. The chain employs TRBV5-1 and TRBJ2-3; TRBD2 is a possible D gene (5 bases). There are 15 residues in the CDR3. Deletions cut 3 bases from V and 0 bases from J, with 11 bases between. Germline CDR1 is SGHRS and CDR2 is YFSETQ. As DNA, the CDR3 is TGCGCCAGCAGCTCCCGAGAGGGCAGCACAGATACGCAGTATTTT. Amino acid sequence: CASSSREGSTDTQYF.

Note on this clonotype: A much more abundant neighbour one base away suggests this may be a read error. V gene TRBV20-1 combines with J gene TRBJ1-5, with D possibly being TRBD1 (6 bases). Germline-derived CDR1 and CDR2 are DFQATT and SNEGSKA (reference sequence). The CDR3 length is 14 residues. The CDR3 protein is CSAEQGFSNQPRHF. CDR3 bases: TGCAGTGCCGAACAGGGTTTTAGCAATCAGCCCCGGCATTTT.